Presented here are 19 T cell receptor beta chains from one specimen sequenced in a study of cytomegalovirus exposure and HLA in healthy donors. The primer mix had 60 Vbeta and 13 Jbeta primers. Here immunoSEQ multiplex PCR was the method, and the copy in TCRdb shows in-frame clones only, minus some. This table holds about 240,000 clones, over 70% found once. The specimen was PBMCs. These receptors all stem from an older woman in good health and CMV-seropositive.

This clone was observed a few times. Here the CDR3 reads CASSLTTGNTEAFF. The DNA for the CDR3 is TGCGCCAGCAGCCTAACGACAGGAAACACTGAAGCTTTCTTT. The chain recombines TRBV5-1 with TRBJ1-1; D may be TRBD1 (6 bases). The ends were cut back, 4 bases at V and 2 bases at J, with 12 bases in the middle. Per germline, CDR1 SGHRS and CDR2 YFSETQ. The CDR3 consists of 14 residues.

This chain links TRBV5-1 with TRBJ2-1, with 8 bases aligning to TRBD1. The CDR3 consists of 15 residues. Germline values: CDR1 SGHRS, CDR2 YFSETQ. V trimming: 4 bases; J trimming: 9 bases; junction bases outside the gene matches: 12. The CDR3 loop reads CASSNVGQGSSEQFF. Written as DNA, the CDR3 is TGCGCCAGCAGCAACGTAGGACAGGGATCCAGTGAGCAGTTCTTC.

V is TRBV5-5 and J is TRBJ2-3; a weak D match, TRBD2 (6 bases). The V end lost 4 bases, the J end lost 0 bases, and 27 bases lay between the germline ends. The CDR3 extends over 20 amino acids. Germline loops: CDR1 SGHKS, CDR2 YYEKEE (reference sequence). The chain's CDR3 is CASSGRFRLLQRASTDTQYF. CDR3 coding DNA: TGTGCCAGCAGCGGGCGGTTCCGTTTGCTTCAGCGGGCTAGCACAGATACGCAGTATTTT.

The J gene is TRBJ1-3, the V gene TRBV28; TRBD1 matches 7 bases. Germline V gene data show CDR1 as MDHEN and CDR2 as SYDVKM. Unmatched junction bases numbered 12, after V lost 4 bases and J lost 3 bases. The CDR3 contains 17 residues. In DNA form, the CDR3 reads TGTGCCAGCAGTTACTCTCGAGACAGGGTATATGGAAACACCATATATTTT. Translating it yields CASSYSRDRVYGNTIYF.

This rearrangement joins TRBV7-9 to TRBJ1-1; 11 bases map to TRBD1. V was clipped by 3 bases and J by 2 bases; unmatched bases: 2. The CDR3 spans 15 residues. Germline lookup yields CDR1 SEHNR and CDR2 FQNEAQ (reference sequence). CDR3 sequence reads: CASSFGTGGNTEAFF. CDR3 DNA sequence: TGTGCCAGCAGCTTCGGGACAGGGGGAAACACTGAAGCTTTCTTT.

The CDR3 is CASTRTGTYEQYF. CDR3 bases: TGTGCCAGCACCCGGACAGGAACCTACGAGCAGTACTTC. The V gene is TRBV6-1, the J gene TRBJ2-7; 7 bases match TRBD1. The V gene end was trimmed by 7 bases and the J gene end by 2 bases; junction bases not matched to a gene: 5. CDR3 length: 13 residues. Germline assignment: CDR1 MNHNS and CDR2 SASEGT.

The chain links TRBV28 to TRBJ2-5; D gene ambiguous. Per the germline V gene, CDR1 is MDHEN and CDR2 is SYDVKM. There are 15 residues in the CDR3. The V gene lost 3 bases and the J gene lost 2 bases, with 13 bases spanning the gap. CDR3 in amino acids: CASSFLGRSQETQYF. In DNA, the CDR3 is TGTGCCAGCAGTTTCTTAGGCAGGTCACAAGAGACCCAGTACTTC. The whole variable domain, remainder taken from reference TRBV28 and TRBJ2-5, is DVKVTQSSRYLVKRTGEKVFLECVQDMDHENMFWYRQDPGLGLRLIYFSYDVKMKEKGDIPEGYSVSREKKERFSLILESASTNQTSMYLCASSFLGRSQETQYFGPGTRLLVL.

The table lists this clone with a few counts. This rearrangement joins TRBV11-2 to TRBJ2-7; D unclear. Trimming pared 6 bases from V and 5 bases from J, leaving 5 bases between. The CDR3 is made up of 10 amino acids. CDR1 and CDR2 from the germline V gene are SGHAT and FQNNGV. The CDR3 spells CASSRDEQYF. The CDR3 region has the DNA TGTGCCAGCAGTCGGGACGAGCAGTACTTC.

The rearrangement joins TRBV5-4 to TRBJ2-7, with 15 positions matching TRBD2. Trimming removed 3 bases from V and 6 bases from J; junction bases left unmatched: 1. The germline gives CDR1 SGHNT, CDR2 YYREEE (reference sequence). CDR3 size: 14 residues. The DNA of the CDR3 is TGTGCCAGCAGCTGGGGACTAGCGGGAGGCGAGCAGTACTTC. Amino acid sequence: CASSWGLAGGEQYF.

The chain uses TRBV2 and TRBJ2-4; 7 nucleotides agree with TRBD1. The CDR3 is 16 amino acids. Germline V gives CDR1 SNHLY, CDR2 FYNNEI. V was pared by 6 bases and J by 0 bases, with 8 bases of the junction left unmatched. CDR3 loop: CASRGRDSLAKNIQYF. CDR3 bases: TGTGCCAGCAGGGGCCGGGACAGCTTAGCCAAAAACATTCAGTACTTC.

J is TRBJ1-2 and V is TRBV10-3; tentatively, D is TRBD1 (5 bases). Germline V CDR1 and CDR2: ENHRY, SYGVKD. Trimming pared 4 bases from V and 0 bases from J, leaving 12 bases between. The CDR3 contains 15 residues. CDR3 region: CAISGGGIANYGYTF. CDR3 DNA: TGTGCCATCAGTGGGGGGGGAATAGCTAACTATGGCTACACCTTC.

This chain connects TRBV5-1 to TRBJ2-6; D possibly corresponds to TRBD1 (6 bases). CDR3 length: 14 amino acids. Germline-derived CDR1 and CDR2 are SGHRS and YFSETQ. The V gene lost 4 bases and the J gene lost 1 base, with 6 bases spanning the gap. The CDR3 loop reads CASSTGSGANVLTF. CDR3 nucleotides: TGCGCCAGCAGCACAGGGTCTGGGGCCAACGTCCTGACTTTC.

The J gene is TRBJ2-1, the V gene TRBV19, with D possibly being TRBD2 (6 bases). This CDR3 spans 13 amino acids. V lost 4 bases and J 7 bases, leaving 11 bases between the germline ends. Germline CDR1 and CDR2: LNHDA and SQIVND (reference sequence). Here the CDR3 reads CASSTTRINEQFF. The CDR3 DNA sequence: TGTGCCAGTAGTACGACTAGAATAAATGAGCAGTTCTTC.

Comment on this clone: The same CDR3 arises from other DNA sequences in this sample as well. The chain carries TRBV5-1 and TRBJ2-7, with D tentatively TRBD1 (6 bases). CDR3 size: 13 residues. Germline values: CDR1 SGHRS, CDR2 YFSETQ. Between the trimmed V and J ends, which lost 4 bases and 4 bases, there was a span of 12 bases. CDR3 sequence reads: CASSPGQSYEQYF. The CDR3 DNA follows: TGCGCCAGCAGCCCTGGACAGTCTTACGAGCAGTACTTC.

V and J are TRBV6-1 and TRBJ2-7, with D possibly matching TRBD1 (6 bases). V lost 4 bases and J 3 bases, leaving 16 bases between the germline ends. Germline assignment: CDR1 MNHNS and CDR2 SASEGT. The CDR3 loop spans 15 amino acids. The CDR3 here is CASSAMPGQDYEQYF. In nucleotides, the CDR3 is TGTGCCAGCAGTGCCATGCCGGGACAAGACTACGAGCAGTACTTC.

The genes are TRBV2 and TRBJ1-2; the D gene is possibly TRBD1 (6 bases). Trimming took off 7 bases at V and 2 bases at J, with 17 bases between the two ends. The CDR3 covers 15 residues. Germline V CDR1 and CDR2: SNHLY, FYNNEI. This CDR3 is CASIPRGRGNYGYTF. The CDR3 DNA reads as TGTGCCAGCATTCCGAGGGGCAGGGGCAACTATGGCTACACCTTC. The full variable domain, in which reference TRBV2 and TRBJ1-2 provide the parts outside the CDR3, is EPEVTQTPSHQVTQMGQEVILRCVPISNHLYFYWYRQILGQKVEFLVSFYNNEISEKSEIFDDQFSVERPDGSNFTLKIRSTKLEDSAMYFCASIPRGRGNYGYTFGSGTRLTVV.

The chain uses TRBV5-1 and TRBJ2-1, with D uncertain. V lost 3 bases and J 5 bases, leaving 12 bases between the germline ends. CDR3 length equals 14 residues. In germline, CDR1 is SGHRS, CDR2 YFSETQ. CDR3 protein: CASSSTFSDNEQFF. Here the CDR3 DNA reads TGCGCCAGCAGCTCAACGTTCTCGGACAATGAGCAGTTCTTC.

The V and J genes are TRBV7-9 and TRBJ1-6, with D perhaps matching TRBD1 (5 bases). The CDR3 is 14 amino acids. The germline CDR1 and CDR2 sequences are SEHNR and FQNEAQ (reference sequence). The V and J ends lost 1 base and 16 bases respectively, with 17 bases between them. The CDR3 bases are TGTGCCAGCAGCTTAGAGATTACAGGCGATTCTCTCCACTTT. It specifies CASSLEITGDSLHF.

CDR3 DNA: TGTGCCAGCAGCCCAATCTACTCATTAATTTTCGATGAGCAGTTCTTC. Its protein is CASSPIYSLIFDEQFF. The chain combines TRBV7-9 with TRBJ2-1; D ambiguous. CDR3 length equals 16 residues. Looked up from germline, CDR1 is SEHNR and CDR2 is FQNEAQ (reference sequence). V lost 5 bases and J lost 8, with 22 bases in between.